This T cell receptor (beta chain) was profiled in a study of cytomegalovirus exposure and HLA in healthy donors (dated by TCRdb to 2015 to 2018). For the wider study: An earlier analysis of approximately 550 of the donors reported roughly 270 Gb of sequence data and more than 90 million unique TCR beta sequences from roughly 180 million T cells. An earlier analysis of 500 to 750 of the donors applied high-throughput TCR beta sequencing to assess whether each TCR beta V gene segment acted as functional or pseudogenic. A separate validation cohort of more than 100 different subjects was used in addition to the approximately 610-subject first cohort. A later genetic analysis used genome-wide SNP genotypes for about 55% of the 666 donors, treating that subset as a discovery cohort. Every discovery cohort repertoire had been produced on one sequencing platform. Because of strong linkage in the cohort, roughly 5 DR-DQ haplotypes were treated as single units for association and clustering. HLA typing included class I and class II loci at four-digit resolution. Alongside the repertoire data, information on donor age, sex, ethnicity and CMV serostatus was compiled. About 300 gigabases of sequencing data and 70 million to 100 million unique TCR sequences were included in an early release covering roughly 600 HLA-typed donors. Typing coverage differed by locus: A, B, C, DRB1 and DQB1 were typed in roughly 620-630 donors, DQA1 in approximately 520, DPA1 in approximately 600, and DPB1 in 472. To study patterns of TCR occurrence, a later analysis re-analyzed previously published TCR beta repertoires from around 670 donors and added high-resolution HLA genotyping. Among approximately 370 genotyped donors of the cohort, an average of approximately 240,000 unique TCR beta nucleotide sequences was sequenced per donor, of which 15% to 20% were non-productive. The study profiled the T cell repertoires of 500 to 800 subjects by immunosequencing and related them to cytomegalovirus serostatus. The study aimed to test whether cataloging public T cell receptors could reveal signatures of past pathogen exposure. Rather than drawing on any new phenotypic data, the later analysis identified candidate immune exposures from TCR beta sequences and the way those sequences occurred across donors. To predict cytomegalovirus infection status, the study brought together high-throughput TCR immunosequencing, statistical association of individual TCRs with disease status, and machine learning. Of the 398 genotyped donors, roughly 85% fell in the genetic ancestry cluster associated with self-reported Caucasian donors. Beyond this particular receptor, the publication reports: Immune exposure information for the cohort was limited to CMV serostatus. A later analysis found that TCR association rates varied across HLA loci, with DRB1 alleles showing the most associated TCRs and HLA-C alleles the fewest. A further reported finding was that TCR beta sequences accurately predicted the HLA-A and HLA-B alleles for most subjects in the first cohort. Most TCR sequences were observed very rarely across donors, whereas some public TCRs were present in many individuals. A cluster of highly shared sequence variants was judged likely to be a technical artifact of the sequencing pipeline. HLA typing was unavailable for some donors at each locus, so association tests used only the typed subset. In both the original and validation cohorts, the classifier was reported to diagnose cytomegalovirus status with high specificity and sensitivity. Because counts were too low, roughly 16 rarely observed V segments, including chromosome 9 orphons, were excluded from the earlier analysis of fewer than 650 of the donors. Correlated functional status among segregating V segments might be attributable to linkage disequilibrium, but an unknown experimental factor could not be ruled out. According to a later analysis, most CMV-associated TCR beta chains appeared to be HLA-restricted, and the HLA associations seemed to be driven largely by CMV exposure. Broadly in line with IMGT annotations, most TCR beta V segments showed up in productive rearrangements about 87% or about 30% of the time in an earlier analysis of 450 to 600 of the donors. Only TCR beta chains were sequenced in this cohort, and the absence of alpha or paired-chain data limited detectable features. In vitro tests confirmed that a few of the cytomegalovirus-associated TCR beta chains recognize cytomegalovirus antigens. Strong co-occurrence of HLA alleles, especially DR and DQ, made assigning TCR associations to individual alleles difficult. In a later analysis, HLA-associated TCR beta chains were found to be more clonally expanded and to have lower generation probabilities than equally common non-associated chains. In a later genetic analysis, fewer N-insertions in productive TCRs were reported among donors in an Asian-associated ancestry cluster than the roughly 700-donor mean. In a later genetic analysis, a missense DCLRE1C variant was associated with V-gene and J-gene trimming of TCR beta chains, and the association was replicated in an independent cohort. It was suggested by the authors that the approach could potentially be generalized to other disease states and immunological phenotypes. The study listed approximately 150 TCR beta chains as associated with cytomegalovirus. In a later analysis, several top co-occurrence clusters were reported to appear linked to parvovirus B19, influenza, CMV and Epstein-Barr virus. At a false discovery rate of 0.05, a later analysis linked under 20,000 TCR beta sequences to specific HLA alleles. The 87-base-pair reads could not distinguish some IMGT-functional V segments, including TRBV6-2 and TRBV6-3, so those segments were excluded. Presence/absence analyses assumed roughly uniform sequencing depth across donors, an assumption that may not hold.

The cohort was made up of about 610 healthy bone marrow donors. At the time of sampling, every cohort member was nominally healthy, though immune exposures that went unrecorded were likely present. The donor tested CMV seropositive, placing the donor among the 290 or so seropositive members of the cohort. Each donor provided a peripheral blood sample, and peripheral blood mononuclear cells were used for TCR beta sequencing. Genomic DNA was extracted from the blood cell samples with the Qiagen DNeasy Blood Extraction Kit. Regarding this clone: Its antigen is currently not known. Within one base of it there is no much larger clone, and no base qualities were kept.

Receptor libraries were prepared by the immunoSEQ multiplex PCR assay. A mixture of 60 forward primers for TCR Vbeta segments and 13 reverse primers for TCR Jbeta segments was used in the multiplex PCR. A multiplex PCR assay on genomic DNA amplified the CDR3 region of rearranged TCR beta genes. On the Illumina HiSeq System, the amplified TCR beta libraries were sequenced as 87-base-pair reads. Processing in the source paper ran as follows. A later analysis tallied around 82 million unique TCR beta chains across the 666 repertoires, and about 10 million of those chains were shared by two or more donors. Raw reads were error-corrected and collapsed into unique sequences by a nearest-neighbor algorithm in which closely related sequences were merged to remove PCR and sequencing errors. V, D and J gene segments were assigned by aligning CDR3 sequences to IMGT reference sequences. For a sequence to be retained, a match of at least six nucleotides to both a V gene segment and a J gene segment was required. Rearrangements were classified as productive when the CDR3 lacked stop codons and remained in frame with V and J, and all other rearrangements were classified as non-productive. Following IMGT convention, CDR3 was defined as the stretch from the second conserved V-encoded cysteine up to the conserved J-encoded phenylalanine. Sequences without an unambiguous match to a single V gene segment were excluded from the earlier analysis of a few hundred of the donors. In an earlier analysis of approximately 550 of the donors, V segments were called functional above 56.7% productive rearrangements and were called segregating when the between-donor standard deviation exceeded 5%. A statistical classification framework was built to diagnose cytomegalovirus status from the catalog of TCR beta chain sequences. In a later analysis, TCR nucleotide sequences were compared against IMGT/GENE-DB human TR gene sequences so that V and J genes could be assigned. A later analysis assigned CDR3 sequences and most-parsimonious VDJ recombination scenarios with the TCRdist pipeline. In a later analysis, each TCR beta chain was defined by its CDR3 amino acid sequence together with its V-gene family, and reads lacking a unique V-gene family were excluded. As a way to deal with suspected cross-contamination and a sequencing artifact, a later analysis dropped hundreds of nucleotide sequences that were highly shared and had low generation probability. A later analysis calculated a clonal expansion index for each public chain from normalized within-repertoire ranks of inferred template counts. A later analysis computed generation probabilities with a VDJ recombination model fitted to out-of-frame rearrangements, and checked the results against IGoR. Hypergeometric tests were used in a later analysis to score TCR-TCR, TCR-HLA and TCR-CMV co-occurrence, with a repertoire-size bias correction applied to the TCR pairs. In a later analysis, false discovery rates were estimated by permuting HLA or CMV assignments 20 times. In a later analysis, co-occurring TCRs were grouped using DBSCAN, and TCRdist sequence similarity was added for clustering within HLA-allele-positive subsets. Repertoires with fewer than 30,000 or more than 120,000 public chains, plus five repertoires with anomalous nucleotide sharing, were excluded from co-occurrence clustering. TCRdb took this table from immuneACCESS and kept in-frame rearrangements with V and J called. Such tables lack part of the clones; where checked against another copy, unresolved V genes explain under half of the gap, and the rest is unexplained. V, J and clone size are taken as reported in that table, and D and trimming were inferred from the DNA itself. The sample table lists about 150,000 clones, 60% to 80% of them with a count of one. The ten largest clones represent roughly 13% of the sample.

Including cysteine and phenylalanine, the CDR3 has 14 amino acids. Only the CDR3 portion is preserved as DNA: 42 bases, with reading frame beginning at the first base. Trimming at the junction amounts to 6 bases on V and 0 bases on J, and the germline ends lie 9 bases apart. CDR1 and CDR2, per the germline V gene, are MDHEN and SYDVKM. This sequence originates from a man aged 30 to 45 in good health and CMV-seropositive. The sequence links TRBV28 to TRBJ1-3, with the D gene not confidently named. Source material: PBMCs. Read as DNA, the sequence is TGTGCCAGCAGGCCGGGGAACTCTGGAAACACCATATATTTT. This encodes CASRPGNSGNTIYF.